The rows below give T cell receptor beta chains drawn from one sample of a study of T-cell reconstitution after alpha-beta-depleted transplantation in children. Via MiXCR, TCRdb re-called the PCR reads, giving one row per CDR3 protein. The sample shows 490,000 or so distinct CDR3 sequences, roughly an eighth of them seen only once. Here the sequenced sample was PBMCs from the stem cell graft donor, taken from the stem cell graft. The receptors stem from a human donor who donated a stem cell graft to a child with combined immunodeficiency. The CDR3 runs from the conserved cysteine through the conserved F or W. D genes are given only for firm matches. Size is stated for part of the rows, as once, few or many counts, or as a class when the clone is expanded.

V,J,D,size,CDR3,DNA
TRBV9,TRBJ2-1,-,-,CASSVIEDGGTSYNEQFF,TGTGCCAGCAGCGTGATTGAGGATGGCGGGACCTCCTACAATGAGCAGTTCTTC
TRBV7-9,TRBJ2-5,TRBD2,once,CASSSRAGGSEETQYF,TGTGCCAGCAGCTCCAGGGCGGGGGGGTCCGAAGAGACCCAGTACTTC
TRBV5-1,TRBJ2-1,TRBD2,many,CASSPTILAGGQGEQFF,TGCGCCAGCAGCCCTACCATACTAGCGGGGGGCCAGGGTGAGCAGTTCTTC
TRBV10-3,TRBJ2-3,-,many,CAIRGVVTDTQYF,TGTGCCATCAGGGGGGTGGTCACAGATACGCAGTATTTT
TRBV5-1,TRBJ2-1,-,few,CASSWVGTEQFF,TGCGCCAGCAGCTGGGTAGGGACAGAGCAGTTCTTC
TRBV6-5,TRBJ2-6,TRBD2,many,CASSPEAGAGANVLTF,TGTGCCAGCAGTCCCGAGGCGGGAGCTGGGGCCAACGTCCTGACTTTC
TRBV12-3/TRBV12-4,TRBJ2-7,-,few,CASSTLGAYEQYF,TGTGCCAGCAGCACTCTGGGCGCGTACGAGCAGTACTTC
TRBV10-3,TRBJ2-7,-,-,CATQQWGKVNEQYF,TGTGCCACCCAGCAATGGGGTAAGGTAAACGAGCAGTACTTC
TRBV7-2,TRBJ1-4,-,few,CASSLVWAGEEKLFF,TGTGCCAGCAGCTTAGTCTGGGCCGGGGAGGAAAAACTGTTTTTT
TRBV11-2,TRBJ2-2,-,-,CASSLRPPGELFF,TGTGCCAGCAGCTTGAGGCCCCCGGGGGAGCTGTTTTTT
TRBV4-1,TRBJ2-5,-,-,CASSQRGRETQYF,TGCGCCAGCAGCCAAAGGGGTAGGGAGACCCAGTACTTC
TRBV2,TRBJ2-3,-,few,CASRLAEPDTQYF,TGTGCCAGCAGGTTAGCGGAGCCAGATACGCAGTATTTT
TRBV5-6,TRBJ2-1,TRBD2,many,CASSFYWSSGYNEQFF,TGTGCCAGCAGCTTCTATTGGTCTAGCGGATACAATGAGCAGTTCTTC
TRBV5-1,TRBJ2-2,-,few,CASSLVLRAGELFF,TGCGCCAGCAGCTTGGTCTTGAGGGCCGGGGAGCTGTTTTTT
TRBV12-3/TRBV12-4,TRBJ2-7,-,few,CASSQRSHYEQYF,TGTGCCAGCAGCCAGCGGAGTCACTACGAGCAGTACTTC
TRBV4-3,TRBJ1-3,-,-,CASSHPRGGGNTIYF,TGCGCCAGCAGCCACCCCAGGGGAGGAGGAAACACCATATATTTT
TRBV12-3/TRBV12-4,TRBJ1-2,-,few,CASTAQGPNYGYTF,TGTGCCAGCACCGCACAGGGTCCGAACTATGGCTACACCTTC
TRBV5-1,TRBJ2-7,-,few,CASSLGRGFYEQYF,TGCGCCAGCAGCTTGGGACGGGGATTCTACGAGCAGTACTTC
TRBV21-1,TRBJ1-5,-,few,CASSKFGRGLHLSNQPQHF,TGTGCCAGCAGCAAATTTGGCAGGGGGCTTCACCTTAGCAATCAGCCCCAGCATTTT
TRBV9,TRBJ2-1,-,few,CASSPQGRYNEQFF,TGTGCCAGCAGCCCCCAGGGGCGGTACAATGAGCAGTTCTTC
TRBV7-9,TRBJ2-7,TRBD1,few,CASSPGQGVWYF,TGTGCCAGCAGCCCGGGACAGGGAGTTTGGTACTTC
TRBV28,TRBJ2-3,TRBD2,few,CASPPGRGVDTQYF,TGTGCCAGCCCTCCTGGGAGGGGAGTAGATACGCAGTATTTT
TRBV5-1,TRBJ1-2,-,-,CASSQTPRGGYTF,TGCGCCAGCAGTCAAACCCCAAGGGGGGGCTACACCTTC
TRBV28,TRBJ1-1,-,few,CATTPGGLAEAFF,TGTGCCACCACTCCCGGGGGGCTCGCTGAAGCTTTCTTT